A selection of T cell receptor beta chains follows, all from one sample in a study of T cells in Graves' hyperthyroidism and ophthalmopathy. TCRdb ran MiXCR on the multiplex PCR reads and lists one entry per CDR3 protein. The sample holds hundreds of thousands of distinct CDR3 sequences, around a sixth seen once. The material sequenced was blood. The source is a woman between 18 and 29 years old with Graves' hyperthyroidism. Both conserved end residues are part of each CDR3. Each record gives: J gene, V gene, clone size, D gene, CDR3 protein, CDR3 DNA. A D gene is named only where the DNA matches it firmly. Where a row states a size, it is once, few, many or the class of an expanded clone; other rows omit it.

>TRBJ1-1|TRBV7-2|many|.
CASSFPTGTSFF
TGTGCCAGCAGCTTCCCGACCGGGACATCTTTCTTT
>TRBJ2-7|TRBV6-2/TRBV6-3|many|.
CASSYGLDGEQYF
TGTGCCAGCAGTTACGGCCTCGACGGGGAGCAGTACTTC
>TRBJ2-1|TRBV29-1|few|TRBD1
CSADLTGDRIEQFF
TGCAGCGCAGACCTGACAGGGGACCGGATTGAGCAGTTCTTC
>TRBJ2-7|TRBV28|few|.
CASSLDPGTFLTYEQYF
TGTGCCAGCAGTTTGGACCCCGGGACTTTCCTAACCTACGAGCAGTACTTC
>TRBJ1-1|TRBV7-2|many|TRBD1
CASSQGVELNTEAFF
TGTGCCAGCAGCCAGGGGGTAGAGTTGAACACTGAAGCTTTCTTT
>TRBJ2-1|TRBV19|.|TRBD1
CASSGTGGHEQFF
TGTGCCAGTAGCGGGACAGGGGGGCATGAGCAGTTCTTC
>TRBJ2-3|TRBV5-5|few|.
CASSPPPGGQYF
TGTGCCAGCAGCCCACCCCCCGGAGGGCAGTATTTT
>TRBJ2-1|TRBV20-1|many|TRBD2
CSAREGTSGNEQFF
TGCAGTGCTAGAGAGGGGACTAGCGGGAATGAGCAGTTCTTC
>TRBJ2-2|TRBV25-1|.|TRBD2
CASSAPGGFGTGELFF
TGTGCCAGCAGTGCGCCGGGGGGGTTTGGCACCGGGGAGCTGTTTTTT
>TRBJ2-1|TRBV11-1|.|TRBD2
CASSLELWTSGGNNEQCF
TGTGCCAGCAGCTTAGAATTATGGACTAGCGGGGGCAACAATGAGCAGTGCTTC
>TRBJ1-1|TRBV28|.|.
CASSFPGETEAFF
TGTGCCAGCAGTTTCCCAGGGGAGACTGAAGCTTTCTTT
>TRBJ2-3|TRBV7-9|many|.
CASMENTQYF
TGTGCCAGCATGGAAAATACGCAGTATTTT
>TRBJ1-1|TRBV6-1|few|.
CASRVGDTEAFF
TGTGCCAGCAGGGTGGGGGACACTGAAGCTTTCTTT
>TRBJ2-1|TRBV7-7|.|TRBD2
CASSSGRGTRGYEQFF
TGTGCTAGCAGCTCCGGGAGGGGGACGAGGGGCTATGAGCAGTTCTTC
>TRBJ1-1|TRBV19|many|.
CASSIGGNTEAFF
TGTGCCAGCAGCATAGGGGGGAACACTGAAGCTTTCTTT
>TRBJ2-2|TRBV6-1|few|.
CASNLKRGGTGELFF
TGTGCCAGCAATTTAAAAAGAGGCGGAACCGGGGAGCTGTTTTTT
>TRBJ1-2|TRBV20-1|.|.
CSGQDWDSHYGYTF
TGCAGTGGTCAGGACTGGGACTCCCACTATGGCTACACCTTC
>TRBJ2-6|TRBV9|.|.
CASSVDGGAISGANVLTF
TGTGCCAGCAGCGTAGATGGTGGGGCAATCTCTGGGGCCAACGTCCTGACTTTC
>TRBJ2-2|TRBV3-1|many|TRBD2
CASSAAGGRTGELFF
TGTGCCAGCAGCGCCGCGGGGGGGAGGACCGGGGAGCTGTTTTTT
>TRBJ2-3|TRBV20-1|many|.
CSAKGERESVTDTQYF
TGCAGTGCTAAGGGGGAACGGGAGAGCGTTACAGATACGCAGTATTTT
>TRBJ1-1|TRBV12-3/TRBV12-4|.|TRBD1
CASSFGTGVNTEAFF
TGTGCCAGCAGTTTTGGGACAGGGGTGAACACTGAAGCTTTCTTT
>TRBJ1-1|TRBV19|.|.
CASSIAGGSTEAFF
TGTGCCAGTAGTATCGCAGGAGGGAGCACTGAAGCTTTCTTT
>TRBJ1-4|TRBV28|few|.
CASSFLRAREKLFF
TGTGCCAGCAGTTTTCTCAGGGCGAGGGAAAAACTGTTTTTT
>TRBJ2-5|TRBV20-1|many|.
CSAVQETQYF
TGCAGTGCAGTACAAGAGACCCAGTACTTC
>TRBJ2-2|TRBV7-3|.|TRBD1
CTSSLRQGFTGELFF
TGTACCAGCAGCTTAAGACAGGGGTTCACCGGGGAGCTGTTTTTT
>TRBJ2-5|TRBV4-2|.|.
CASSQDRGESETQYF
TGTGCCAGCAGCCAAGATCGCGGGGAATCGGAGACCCAGTACTTC
>TRBJ1-1|TRBV5-1|many|.
CASSLGREISEAFF
TGCGCCAGCAGCTTGGGGCGGGAAATCAGCGAAGCTTTCTTT
>TRBJ1-2|TRBV20-1|.|TRBD1
CSASGGQTYGYTF
TGCAGTGCTAGCGGGGGACAGACCTATGGCTACACCTTC
>TRBJ1-2|TRBV3-1|few|TRBD1
CASSQDHRGRGYTF
TGTGCCAGCAGCCAAGACCACAGGGGGAGGGGCTACACCTTC
>TRBJ1-6|TRBV5-1|many|.
CASSLFGAQRDSPLHF
TGCGCCAGCAGCTTGTTCGGGGCTCAACGGGATTCACCCCTCCACTTT
>TRBJ2-7|TRBV28|many|.
CAVPYEQYF
TGTGCCGTCCCATACGAGCAGTACTTC
>TRBJ2-7|TRBV7-9|.|TRBD1
CASSPGTGRNEQYF
TGTGCCAGCAGCCCGGGGACAGGGAGAAACGAGCAGTACTTC
>TRBJ1-4|TRBV19|.|.
CASSEQGREKLFF
TGTGCCAGTAGTGAGCAGGGGCGCGAAAAACTGTTTTTT
>TRBJ1-5|TRBV6-5|many|.
CASSYPGHSNQPQHF
TGTGCCAGCAGTTACCCCGGACATAGCAATCAGCCCCAGCATTTT
>TRBJ1-5|TRBV2|few|.
CAGSEVTENQPQHF
TGTGCCGGCAGTGAAGTGACAGAGAATCAGCCCCAGCATTTT
>TRBJ2-7|TRBV28|once|.
CASSSGGNDPYEQYF
TGTGCCAGCAGTTCGGGCGGCAATGATCCCTACGAGCAGTACTTC
>TRBJ2-1|TRBV12-5|few|.
CASGPRVDEQFF
TGTGCTAGTGGTCCCCGGGTTGATGAGCAGTTCTTC
>TRBJ1-2|TRBV5-1|many|TRBD1
CASSLSGTGASYTF
TGCGCCAGCAGCTTGTCCGGGACAGGGGCCAGCTACACCTTC
>TRBJ1-2|TRBV29-1|few|.
CSGLRGLGYGTGYTF
TGCAGCGGATTACGGGGCTTGGGCTATGGGACTGGCTACACCTTC
>TRBJ2-3|TRBV2|.|TRBD2
CASSEASGGSTDTQYF
TGTGCCAGCAGTGAGGCTAGCGGGGGTTCCACAGATACGCAGTATTTT
>TRBJ2-2|TRBV19|few|TRBD1
CASSWDRDTGELFF
TGTGCCAGTAGTTGGGACAGGGACACCGGGGAGCTGTTTTTT
>TRBJ2-2|TRBV7-3|once|TRBD1
CASSLTGRQGRLGELFF
TGTGCCAGCAGCTTAACAGGCCGACAGGGGCGGCTCGGAGAGCTGTTTTTT
>TRBJ2-3|TRBV5-1|.|.
CASSFAHGYTDTQYF
TGCGCCAGCAGCTTTGCGCACGGCTACACAGATACGCAGTATTTT
>TRBJ1-1|TRBV27|few|.
CASSSNNRGTEAFF
TGTGCCAGCAGTTCCAACAACCGGGGGACTGAAGCTTTCTTT
>TRBJ2-7|TRBV20-1|many|.
CSARGQGRGRSEQYF
TGCAGTGCTAGAGGACAGGGGAGGGGCAGGTCCGAGCAGTACTTC
>TRBJ1-3|TRBV12-3/TRBV12-4|few|.
CASSFYLGNTIYF
TGTGCCAGCAGTTTTTATCTCGGAAACACCATATATTTT
>TRBJ2-2|TRBV19|few|TRBD1
CASTPTGGSNTGELFF
TGTGCCAGTACCCCAACAGGGGGCTCGAACACCGGGGAGCTGTTTTTT
>TRBJ2-1|TRBV9|.|TRBD2
CASSVDGLAGGPSSYNEQFF
TGTGCCAGCAGCGTAGATGGTCTAGCGGGAGGCCCGAGCTCCTACAATGAGCAGTTCTTC
>TRBJ1-2|TRBV6-1|few|.
CASRTGAANYGYTF
TGTGCCAGTAGAACAGGAGCGGCTAACTATGGCTACACCTTC
>TRBJ2-2|TRBV11-3|many|TRBD1
CASSPHRGNTGELFF
TGTGCCAGCAGCCCTCACAGGGGGAACACCGGGGAGCTGTTTTTT
>TRBJ2-7|TRBV18|many|.
CASSPLPIPSYEQYF
TGTGCCAGCTCACCACTACCGATTCCTTCCTACGAGCAGTACTTC
>TRBJ2-1|TRBV12-3/TRBV12-4|few|.
CASSLNHVGLGVF
TGTGCCAGCAGTTTGAACCATGTGGGACTGGGGGTCTTC
>TRBJ2-3|TRBV5-1|many|TRBD1
CASSLAGQTFTDTQYF
TGCGCCAGCAGCTTGGCGGGACAGACATTCACAGATACGCAGTATTTT
>TRBJ1-6|TRBV6-6|few|.
CASSYSDRLTAALHF
TGTGCCAGCAGTTACTCTGACAGGTTGACTGCAGCCCTCCACTTT
>TRBJ1-1|TRBV19|.|.
CASRGGTGNGEAFF
TGTGCCAGTAGAGGTGGGACGGGGAACGGTGAAGCTTTCTTT
>TRBJ1-1|TRBV20-1|many|.
CSARDLRLQKDTEAFF
TGCAGTGCTAGAGATCTCAGACTCCAGAAGGACACTGAAGCTTTCTTT
>TRBJ1-5|TRBV12-3/TRBV12-4|few|TRBD1
CASSLRGRGYYSNQPQHF
TGTGCCAGCAGTTTGAGGGGGCGCGGGTACTATAGCAATCAGCCCCAGCATTTT
>TRBJ1-5|TRBV7-3|few|.
CASSLNLGGEGGNQPQHF
TGTGCCAGCAGCTTAAATTTGGGGGGGGAGGGGGGTAATCAGCCCCAGCATTTT
>TRBJ2-5|TRBV6-2/TRBV6-3|many|.
CASSFPHEQETQYF
TGTGCCAGCAGTTTCCCACACGAGCAAGAGACCCAGTACTTC